The 14 T cell receptor beta chains presented below share a single source sample, sequenced in a study of T-cell memory formation after mild COVID-19. TCRdb reprocessed the 5' RACE reads with MiXCR, giving one entry per CDR3 protein. Among just under 350,000 distinct CDR3 sequences listed, 10% to 15% were seen once. Source material: PBMCs or a T cell subset sorted from them (not recorded which). These receptors were collected from a man between 18 and 29 years old who had mild COVID-19 (a few samples of this study predate the infection). Cell type and time point are not known.

The J gene is TRBJ2-3, the V gene TRBV20-1, with TRBD2 matching 8 bases. Germline CDR1 is DFQATT and CDR2 is SNEGSKA (reference sequence). Unmatched junction bases numbered 4, after V lost 4 bases and J lost 1 base. This CDR3 spans 14 amino acids. CDR3 in DNA: TGCAGTGCTACGGACGGGGGGGGCACAGATACGCAGTATTTT. Translation: CSATDGGGTDTQYF.

The J gene is TRBJ2-1, the V gene TRBV7-2; 7 bases match TRBD1. Trimming cost V 3 bases and J 6 bases; bases outside gene matches: 11. The CDR3 length is 16 residues. Germline lookup yields CDR1 SGHTA and CDR2 FQGNSA. CDR3 protein: CASSFYRGSAFNEQFF. The CDR3 DNA sequence: TGTGCCAGCAGCTTCTACAGGGGTTCCGCTTTCAATGAGCAGTTCTTC.

This chain links TRBV7-8 with TRBJ1-5; TRBD1 agrees at 7 bases. CDR1 is SGHVS, CDR2 FQNEAQ, per germline. The ends lost 6 bases at V and 0 bases at J; junction bases unmatched: 5. This CDR3 spans 15 amino acids. CDR3 DNA: TGTGCCAGCAGATCGGACAGGAGTAGCAATCAGCCCCAGCATTTT. Translating gives CASRSDRSSNQPQHF.

This chain uses TRBV20-1 with TRBJ1-6; possibly TRBD1 for D (6 bases). The V gene lost 8 bases and the J gene lost 8 bases, with 19 bases spanning the gap. CDR3 length equals 14 residues. Per germline, CDR1 DFQATT and CDR2 SNEGSKA (reference sequence). The DNA for the CDR3 is TGCAGTCCCCTGCCAGGCAGGGGATATTCACCCCTCCACTTT. Translating it yields CSPLPGRGYSPLHF.

The rearrangement links TRBV19 to TRBJ1-5, with D possibly TRBD1 on 5 matching bases. Looked up from germline, CDR1 is LNHDA and CDR2 is SQIVND (reference sequence). V dropped 6 bases and J dropped 3 bases, with 18 bases sitting between them. The CDR3 loop spans 16 amino acids. CDR3 sequence: CASSPRGRGLNQPQHF. CDR3 nucleotides: TGTGCCAGTAGCCCCCGCGGGAGGGGCCTCAATCAGCCCCAGCATTTT.

This clonotype has at least ten counts. The gene calls are TRBV7-8 and TRBJ2-5; perhaps TRBD2 as D (6 bases). Germline CDR1 reads SGHVS; CDR2 reads FQNEAQ. This CDR3 has 16 residues. V was trimmed by 2 bases and J by 4 bases, leaving 17 bases between them. CDR3 amino acids: CASSLWDPRRGETQYF. CDR3 bases: TGTGCCAGCAGCTTATGGGACCCAAGGAGGGGAGAGACCCAGTACTTC.

This clonotype was observed at least ten times. J is TRBJ2-7 and V is TRBV5-1; 8 nucleotides align to TRBD1. The length of the CDR3 is 15 residues. The germline gives CDR1 SGHRS, CDR2 YFSETQ. The V gene end was trimmed by 0 bases and the J gene end by 0 bases; junction bases not matched to a gene: 2. CDR3 loop: CASSLDRGISYEQYF. CDR3 DNA sequence: TGCGCCAGCAGCTTGGACAGGGGGATCTCCTACGAGCAGTACTTC.

This clonotype was recorded at least ten times. The gene calls are TRBV5-6 and TRBJ2-5; 8 nucleotides agree with TRBD1. Germline CDR1 and CDR2: SGHDT and YYEEEE. V lost 3 bases to trimming and J lost 2 bases; unmatched junction nucleotides: 3. The CDR3 contains 14 residues. The CDR3 DNA sequence: TGTGCCAGCAGCTCATACAGGGGGCAAGAGACCCAGTACTTC. Translating gives CASSSYRGQETQYF.

V usage is TRBV3-1 and J usage is TRBJ2-7; D may be TRBD2 (6 bases). The CDR3 contains 15 residues. V lost 0 bases and J lost 1, with 10 bases in between. The V gene's germline CDR1 is LGHDT and CDR2 YNNKEL (reference sequence). CDR3 nucleotide sequence: TGTGCCAGCAGCCAAGATGGGACTTGGTCCTACGAGCAGTACTTC. Translation: CASSQDGTWSYEQYF.

Only a few counts were recorded for this clonotype. The chain recombines TRBV7-9 with TRBJ1-5; D is uncertain. This CDR3 has 13 amino acids. V was shortened by 3 bases and J by 7 bases, with 10 bases between the two germline ends. Per germline, CDR1 SEHNR and CDR2 FQNEAQ (reference sequence). The DNA for the CDR3 is TGTGCCAGCAGCTTTCTGGGAGAGCAGCCCCAGCATTTT. It translates to CASSFLGEQPQHF.

This clonotype has a handful of counts. The chain carries TRBV12-3 or TRBV12-4 and TRBJ2-1; D possibly uses TRBD1 or TRBD2 (5 bases each). This CDR3 contains 16 residues. Trimming took off 3 bases at V and 8 bases at J, with 20 bases between the two ends. The CDR3 sequence is CASSFGRASRGDEQFF. DNA for the CDR3: TGTGCCAGCAGTTTCGGCAGGGCTTCAAGAGGGGATGAGCAGTTCTTC.

The rearrangement links TRBV28 to TRBJ1-4, with D tentatively TRBD1 (5 bases). The CDR3 sequence is 14 residues long. V was pared by 6 bases and J by 10 bases, with 18 bases between. The germline gives CDR1 MDHEN, CDR2 SYDVKM. CDR3 loop: CASRLFRDAGKLFF. The CDR3 DNA is TGTGCCAGCAGACTTTTCCGGGACGCAGGAAAACTGTTTTTT.

This clonotype was seen at least ten times. The J gene is TRBJ2-1, the V gene TRBV7-2, with TRBD1 matching over 9 bases. The CDR3 totals 17 residues. V was clipped by 5 bases and J by 6 bases; unmatched bases: 14. The germline V gene encodes CDR1 SGHTA and CDR2 FQGNSA. CDR3 residues: CASSTQSGTGIRNEQFF. The DNA of the CDR3 is TGTGCCAGCAGCACTCAATCCGGGACAGGGATCCGCAATGAGCAGTTCTTC.

This clonotype appeared a few times. The chain carries TRBV10-3 and TRBJ2-3, with a possible D match to TRBD1 (6 bases). V was trimmed by 5 bases and J by 0 bases, leaving 15 bases between them. Looked up from germline, CDR1 is ENHRY and CDR2 is SYGVKD. The CDR3 runs 16 residues. Written as DNA, the CDR3 is TGTGCCATCAGTCGTGACGCAGGGGCTAGCACAGATACGCAGTATTTT. Translated: CAISRDAGASTDTQYF.